This T cell receptor (beta chain) came from a study of CD8+CD57+ T cells in acquired aplastic anemia. Study-wide context: An average of approximately 3.2 ug of DNA was obtained from sorted CD4+ and CD8+ cells.

Notes on this clonotype: The antigen is not known.

The CDR3 spans 14 residues. Looked up from germline, CDR1 is LNHNV and CDR2 is YYDKDF (reference sequence). Trimming shortened V by 3 bases and J by 3 bases, and 12 bases separated the two germline ends. Study-wide findings and caveats: Some 28 CD8+ CDR3 sequences occurred in both the patients and the controls.

Template material for TCR beta VDJ and CDR3 profiling consisted of genomic DNA. TCRdb used MiXCR to reprocess the reads, holding one entry per CDR3 protein. The sample has roughly 170,000 distinct CDR3 sequences, 45% to 60% seen once. Patients picked for sequencing had shown CD8+CD57+ cell expansion detected by flow cytometry. Among the patients, all had severe acquired aplastic anemia. Patients had undergone no therapy by the time their blood was sampled. This receptor was taken from a human donor with aplastic anemia. The sample comprised sorted CD4+, CD8+, or CD8+CD57+ T cells (not recorded which) from PBMCs. The rearrangement joins TRBV15 to TRBJ2-7, with a tentative D call TRBD1 (6 bases). CDR3 nucleotides: TGTGCCACCAGCAGCGCAGGGACATACTACGAGCAGTACTTC. Protein: CATSSAGTYYEQYF.